Below are 12 T cell receptor beta chains sequenced from a single sample in a study of cytomegalovirus exposure and HLA in healthy donors. The PCR had 60 Vbeta and 13 Jbeta primers. Sequencing used immunoSEQ multiplex PCR; TCRdb keeps in-frame clones, though not all of them. Among 130,000 to 150,000 clones, about four fifths were seen once, and the ten largest hold around 4.5%. The sequencing sample was made of PBMCs. All receptors come from a man aged 40-49 years in good health and CMV-seropositive.

This rearrangement joins TRBV7-9 to TRBJ1-2; no clear D gene. Trimming removed 1 base at V and 4 bases at J, with 10 bases between. CDR1 and CDR2 (germline): SEHNR, FQNEAQ (reference sequence). The CDR3 has 14 amino acids. This CDR3 is CASSLGSGIYGYTF. In DNA, the CDR3 is TGTGCCAGCAGCTTAGGTTCAGGTATCTATGGCTACACCTTC.

This clone was observed a single time. The chain has TRBV7-9 and TRBJ2-7; 7 bases map to TRBD1. The CDR3 length is 14 residues. Trimming took 1 base from V and 4 from J; bases not matched to a gene: 4. Germline V CDR1 and CDR2: SEHNR, FQNEAQ (reference sequence). Here the CDR3 reads CASSLEGGGYEQYF. CDR3 nucleotide sequence: TGTGCCAGCAGCTTAGAAGGGGGCGGTTACGAGCAGTACTTC.

The chain joins TRBV2 to TRBJ2-3; no clear D. V dropped 6 bases and J dropped 3 bases, with 10 bases sitting between them. CDR3 length equals 13 residues. Germline CDR1 reads SNHLY; CDR2 reads FYNNEI. The CDR3 is CASSVEATDTQYF. In nucleotides, the CDR3 is TGTGCCAGCAGCGTCGAAGCGACAGATACGCAGTATTTT.

The V gene is TRBV11-3, the J gene TRBJ2-4, with TRBD2 matching 7 bases. After removal of 5 bases from V and 2 bases from J, the junction contained 9 bases not matched to a gene. This CDR3 has 16 amino acids. CDR1 and CDR2 (germline): SGHNT, YENEEA. The CDR3 protein is CASSPGGGRTKNIQYF. As DNA, the CDR3 is TGTGCCAGCAGCCCCGGGGGAGGGAGAACCAAAAACATTCAGTACTTC.

This sequence joins TRBV9 and TRBJ2-3, with D maybe TRBD2 (6 bases). Germline V gene data show CDR1 as SGDLS and CDR2 as YYNGEE. V lost 3 bases and J 4 bases, leaving 15 bases between the germline ends. The CDR3 is 15 amino acids. CDR3 DNA: TGTGCCAGCAGCGGCGGGATTCTTAGCGCAGATACGCAGTATTTT. It codes for CASSGGILSADTQYF.

The chain uses TRBV7-2 and TRBJ2-7, with a possible D match to TRBD1 (6 bases). Germline lookup yields CDR1 SGHTA and CDR2 FQGNSA. V lost 5 bases and J 0 bases, leaving 20 bases between the germline ends. The CDR3 extends over 17 amino acids. The CDR3 DNA reads as TGTGCCAGCAGCACCCCCTTAACAGGGCTACCCTCCTACGAGCAGTACTTC. Translating gives CASSTPLTGLPSYEQYF.

The chain couples TRBV2 to TRBJ2-7; tentatively, D is TRBD2 (5 bases). Trimming left V 6 bases short and J 0 bases short, with 12 bases between. The germline V gene has CDR1 SNHLY and CDR2 FYNNEI. The CDR3 runs to 14 residues. CDR3 sequence (DNA): TGTGCCAGCAGCCAAAGGGAGTTCTCCTACGAGCAGTACTTC. As protein: CASSQREFSYEQYF. Using reference TRBV2 and TRBJ2-7 for the parts outside the CDR3, the full variable domain is EPEVTQTPSHQVTQMGQEVILRCVPISNHLYFYWYRQILGQKVEFLVSFYNNEISEKSEIFDDQFSVERPDGSNFTLKIRSTKLEDSAMYFCASSQREFSYEQYFGPGTRLTVT.

The chain carries TRBV5-1 and TRBJ2-5; possibly TRBD2 for D (5 bases). V was clipped by 0 bases and J by 2 bases, with 11 bases between them. CDR3 size: 15 residues. Germline CDR1 reads SGHRS; CDR2 reads YFSETQ. This CDR3 is CASSLAGGRQETQYF. CDR3 nucleotides: TGCGCCAGCAGCTTGGCTGGCGGGCGACAAGAGACCCAGTACTTC.

This chain connects TRBV15 to TRBJ1-2, with 7 bases lining up with TRBD1. The ends lost 3 bases at V and 7 bases at J; junction bases unmatched: 5. The CDR3 loop spans 13 amino acids. Germline assignment: CDR1 LNHNV and CDR2 YYDKDF (reference sequence). The CDR3 is CATSRRQGGGYTF. The CDR3 DNA reads as TGTGCCACCAGCAGGCGACAGGGAGGTGGCTACACCTTC.

V gene TRBV10-3 combines with J gene TRBJ1-2; D is uncertain. Germline lookup yields CDR1 ENHRY and CDR2 SYGVKD. V was shortened by 7 bases and J by 1 base, with 10 bases between the two germline ends. This CDR3 comprises 13 residues. CDR3 region: CAITAALNYGYTF. The CDR3 DNA is TGTGCCATCACCGCGGCCCTTAACTATGGCTACACCTTC.

This clone was detected once. This rearrangement joins TRBV27 to TRBJ1-1; 8 bases agree with TRBD1. Trimming cost V 0 bases and J 5 bases; bases outside gene matches: 5. CDR3 length equals 15 residues. Germline V gene data show CDR1 as MNHEY and CDR2 as SMNVEV (reference sequence). The CDR3, as DNA: TGTGCCAGCAGTTTATCTCCGACAGGGGATACTGAAGCTTTCTTT. Translating it yields CASSLSPTGDTEAFF.

The chain carries TRBV19 and TRBJ1-1; no definite D call. CDR1 and CDR2 (germline): LNHDA, SQIVND (reference sequence). V was clipped by 4 bases and J by 6 bases, with 12 bases between them. The length of the CDR3 is 13 residues. The CDR3 region has the DNA TGTGCCAGTAGTAACGCCCCTACCGCTGAAGCTTTCTTT. It encodes CASSNAPTAEAFF.